One and the same sample provided the 7 T cell receptor beta chains below, sequenced in a study of T cells after yellow fever vaccination. Each CDR3 protein is one row after TCRdb ran MiXCR on the 5' RACE reads. The data hold 500,000 to 700,000 distinct CDR3 sequences, with 15% to 20% observed a single time. The sample in question was PBMCs, obtained 15 days after the yellow fever booster vaccination. The source of these receptors is a man aged 30-40 years who received the YFV17D yellow fever vaccine.

This clonotype was seen a few times. The chain joins TRBV6-1 to TRBJ1-2; possible D gene TRBD1, 6 bases. The V end was cut by 0 bases, the J end by 0 bases, with 14 bases between. The germline V gene has CDR1 MNHNS and CDR2 SASEGT. The CDR3 sequence is 17 residues long. CDR3 in DNA: TGTGCCAGCAGTGAAGCTGGAGACAGGTCAGCTAACTATGGCTACACCTTC. Protein sequence: CASSEAGDRSANYGYTF.

This clonotype was picked up a small number of times. The rearrangement uses TRBV4-3 and TRBJ1-1; TRBD1 agrees at 7 bases. This CDR3 spans 15 amino acids. V lost 0 bases, J lost 5 bases, and 6 bases stayed unmatched. CDR1 is LGHNA, CDR2 YSLEER, per germline. CDR3 in DNA: TGCGCCAGCAGCCAAGATAGGGGGCTGCAGACTGAAGCTTTCTTT. This encodes CASSQDRGLQTEAFF.

This clonotype occurred a few times. J is TRBJ2-1 and V is TRBV2; the match to TRBD2 covers 14 bases. This CDR3 is 16 amino acids long. Germline lookup yields CDR1 SNHLY and CDR2 FYNNEI. V lost 9 bases and J lost 0; bases outside the gene matches: 4. CDR3 DNA: TGTGCCAGTCACGGACTAGCGGGAGGCTCCTACAATGAGCAGTTCTTC. Translation: CASHGLAGGSYNEQFF.

This rearrangement joins TRBV15 to TRBJ2-2; no definite D call. The germline CDR1 and CDR2 sequences are LNHNV and YYDKDF (reference sequence). The CDR3 has 17 residues. With 1 base removed from V and 4 bases from J, the gap between germline ends came to 16 bases. CDR3 nucleotides: TGTGCCACCAGCAGAGGTGGCCCGCGTGTTAGCACCGGGGAGCTGTTTTTT. Protein: CATSRGGPRVSTGELFF.

The rearrangement uses TRBV28 and TRBJ2-1; D unresolved. Trimming removed 2 bases from V and 4 bases from J, with 9 bases in between. The germline gives CDR1 MDHEN, CDR2 SYDVKM. CDR3 length: 14 amino acids. CDR3 DNA: TGTGCCAGCAGTTTAAGCGAACCGTACAATGAGCAGTTCTTC. Encoded protein: CASSLSEPYNEQFF.

The V gene is TRBV29-1, the J gene TRBJ2-7; D is undetermined. The CDR3 totals 14 residues. The V gene lost 6 bases and the J gene lost 4 bases, with 19 bases spanning the gap. Germline CDR1 SQVTM, CDR2 ANQGSEA. The CDR3 DNA reads TGCAGCGTCGCTAGAAATACCATAGGGTACGAGCAGTACTTC. The encoded protein is CSVARNTIGYEQYF.

The chain carries TRBV6-1 and TRBJ2-3; no definite D call. The CDR3 has 13 residues. Trimming removed 6 bases at V and 0 bases at J, with 7 bases between. The germline V gene encodes CDR1 MNHNS and CDR2 SASEGT. The CDR3: CASSHRSTDTQYF. CDR3 DNA sequence: TGTGCCAGCAGCCATAGGAGCACAGATACGCAGTATTTT.